This paragraph reports one TCR beta chain. V gave up 7 bases and J gave up 0 bases, with 15 bases separating them. This CDR3 contains 14 residues. CDR1 is DFQATT and CDR2 is SNEGSKA in the germline V gene (reference sequence). This sample's RNA came from whole unsorted tissue. The source of the sample is a study of tumor and adjacent non-tumor tissue in lung cancer. A modified ARM-PCR protocol with three rounds of nested PCR amplified TCRbeta. One entry per CDR3 protein, called by TCRdb with MiXCR from the multiplex PCR reads. This table holds about 80,000 distinct CDR3 sequences, roughly 76% found once.

Sequenced: lung tumor tissue. This TCR was sampled from a woman in her 50s with non-small cell lung cancer. This chain uses TRBV20-1 with TRBJ1-2; no reliable D call. CDR3 nucleotides: TGCAGTGTAAATACACAGTTAGCTAACTATGGCTACACCTTC. This translates into CSVNTQLANYGYTF.